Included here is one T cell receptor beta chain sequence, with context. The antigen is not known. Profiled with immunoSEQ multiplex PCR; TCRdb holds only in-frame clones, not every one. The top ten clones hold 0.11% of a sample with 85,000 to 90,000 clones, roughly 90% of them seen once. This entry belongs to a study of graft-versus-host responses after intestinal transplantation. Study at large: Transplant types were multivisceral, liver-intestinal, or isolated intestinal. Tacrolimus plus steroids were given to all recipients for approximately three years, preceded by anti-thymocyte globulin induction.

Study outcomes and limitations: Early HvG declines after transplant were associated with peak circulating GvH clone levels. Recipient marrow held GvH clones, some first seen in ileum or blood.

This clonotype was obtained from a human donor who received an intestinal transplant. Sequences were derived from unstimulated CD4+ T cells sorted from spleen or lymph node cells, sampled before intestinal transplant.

CDR3: CASSFPSNRGRWNQPQHF. The CDR3 nucleotides are TGTGCCAGCAGCTTTCCCTCCAACAGGGGCCGTTGGAATCAGCCCCAGCATTTT. The chain recombines TRBV7-6 with TRBJ1-5; TRBD1 matches at 7 bases. Germline V gene lookup returns CDR1 SGHVS and CDR2 FNYEAQ. The V segment lost 3 bases and the J segment 4 bases; nucleotides outside the gene matches: 15. The CDR3 contains 18 residues.